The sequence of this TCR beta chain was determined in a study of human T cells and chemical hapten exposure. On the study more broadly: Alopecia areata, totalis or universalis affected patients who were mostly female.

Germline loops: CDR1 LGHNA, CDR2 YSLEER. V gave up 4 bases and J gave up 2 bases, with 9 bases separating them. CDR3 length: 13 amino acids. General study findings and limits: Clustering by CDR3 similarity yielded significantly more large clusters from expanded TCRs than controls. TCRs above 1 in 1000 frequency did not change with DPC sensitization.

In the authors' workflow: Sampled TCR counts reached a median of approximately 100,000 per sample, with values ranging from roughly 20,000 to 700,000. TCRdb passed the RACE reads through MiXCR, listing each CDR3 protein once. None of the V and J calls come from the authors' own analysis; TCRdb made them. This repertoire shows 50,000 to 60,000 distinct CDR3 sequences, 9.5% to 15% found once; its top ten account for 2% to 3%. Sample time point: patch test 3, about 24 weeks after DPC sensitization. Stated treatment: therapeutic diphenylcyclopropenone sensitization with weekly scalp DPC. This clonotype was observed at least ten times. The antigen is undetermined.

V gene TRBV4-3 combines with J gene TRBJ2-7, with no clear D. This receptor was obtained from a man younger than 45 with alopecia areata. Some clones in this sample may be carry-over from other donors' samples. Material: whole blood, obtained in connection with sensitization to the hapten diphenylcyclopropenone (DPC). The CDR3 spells CASSPGPTYEQYF. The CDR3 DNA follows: TGCGCCAGCAGCCCCGGGCCTACCTACGAGCAGTACTTC.